The entry below gives a single TCR beta chain sequence along with its context. Its antigen is unidentified. This sample stems from a study of T cells after yellow fever vaccination. Overall study results and limits: Although most clonotypes did not, a small share appeared in both CD4 and CD8 compartments.

TCRdb itself ran the 5' RACE reads through MiXCR, one entry per CDR3 protein. The table has a few hundred thousand distinct CDR3 sequences, approximately 4.3% seen once. The CDR3 length is 15 residues. Per the germline V gene, CDR1 is MDHEN and CDR2 is SYDVKM. The V segment lost 9 bases and the J segment 3 bases; nucleotides outside the gene matches: 6. The sample here was PBMCs, taken 15 days after the yellow fever booster vaccination. This TCR was sampled from a man aged 18 to 30 who received the YFV17D yellow fever vaccine. The chain combines TRBV28 with TRBJ2-5; 14 bases fit TRBD2. The CDR3, as DNA: TGTGCCAGTAGGACTAGCGGGGGGTTAGAAGAGACCCAGTACTTC. It yields the protein CASRTSGGLEETQYF.